This entry lists 8 T cell receptor beta chains sequenced from one sample in a study of blood T cell repertoires in COVID-19. TCRdb's copy holds only in-frame clones and misses some; the assay was immunoSEQ multiplex PCR. The table shows fewer than 350,000 clones, with approximately 88% occurring only once. Sequencing used PBMCs or T cells enriched from blood (not recorded which). The receptors here all came from a woman in her thirties or forties who had recovered from COVID-19.

This rearrangement joins TRBV20-1 to TRBJ2-1; 7 bases match TRBD1. Losses at the gene ends were 3 bases for V and 6 bases for J; bases not matched to a gene: 14. The germline gives CDR1 DFQATT, CDR2 SNEGSKA (reference sequence). There are 16 residues in the CDR3. The CDR3 sequence: CSASAATGASLNEQFF. CDR3 DNA sequence: TGCAGTGCTAGTGCCGCTACAGGGGCCTCTCTCAATGAGCAGTTCTTC.

This chain uses TRBV6-1 with TRBJ1-4, with 8 bases lining up with TRBD1. This CDR3 has 14 residues. The V and J ends lost 2 bases and 6 bases, in that order; junction bases with no gene match: 2. CDR1 is MNHNS, CDR2 SASEGT, per germline. The CDR3 protein is CASSEQGAYEKLFF. Written as DNA, the CDR3 is TGTGCCAGCAGTGAACAGGGGGCGTATGAAAAACTGTTTTTT.

V usage is TRBV27 and J usage is TRBJ2-1, with 12 bases fitting TRBD2. The V gene's germline CDR1 is MNHEY and CDR2 SMNVEV (reference sequence). J was trimmed by 8 bases and V by 5 bases; bases with no gene match: 7. The CDR3 spans 15 residues. The CDR3 nucleotides are TGTGCCAGCAGTACCGGACTAGCGGGATACCATGAGCAGTTCTTC. It codes for CASSTGLAGYHEQFF.

This clone was seen just once. V and J are TRBV13 and TRBJ2-5; D not resolved. V gave up 4 bases and J gave up 5 bases, with 8 bases separating them. The CDR3 loop spans 12 amino acids. CDR1 is PRHDT, CDR2 FYEKMQ, per germline (reference sequence). The CDR3 loop reads CASSSYLETQYF. CDR3 bases: TGTGCCAGCAGCTCCTATCTCGAGACCCAGTACTTC.

This sequence joins TRBV4-1 and TRBJ1-2; maybe TRBD1 (6 bases). Germline V CDR1 and CDR2: MGHRA, YSYEKL. CDR3 length: 16 amino acids. The V and J ends lost 0 bases and 8 bases respectively, with 19 bases between them. The CDR3 spells CASSQDQSRTAGGYTF. CDR3 DNA sequence: TGCGCCAGCAGCCAAGATCAGAGCCGGACAGCTGGGGGCTACACCTTC.

In its sample, this clone was seen once. V usage is TRBV7-6 and J usage is TRBJ2-3; possible D gene TRBD2, 6 bases. V lost 6 bases, J lost 5 bases, and 18 bases lay in between. CDR1 is SGHVS, CDR2 FNYEAQ, per germline. The CDR3 is made up of 15 amino acids. CDR3 loop: CASSPAGGGRDTQYF. The CDR3, as DNA: TGTGCCAGCAGTCCCGCCGGGGGAGGAAGAGATACGCAGTATTTT.

The chain recombines TRBV3-1 (or the pseudogene TRBV3-2) with TRBJ2-5; D is perhaps TRBD2 (5 bases). The germline V gene encodes CDR1 LGHDT and CDR2 YNNKEL (reference sequence). V was trimmed by 2 bases and J by 5 bases, leaving 12 bases between them. The CDR3 has 14 amino acids. The CDR3 sequence: CASSQNASPETQYF. CDR3 sequence (DNA): TGTGCCAGCAGCCAAAACGCTAGCCCTGAGACCCAGTACTTC.

The chain joins TRBV7-3 to TRBJ2-2; D ambiguous. Trimming cost V 0 bases and J 2 bases, with 7 bases left between them. Germline lookup yields CDR1 SGHTA and CDR2 FQGTGA. This CDR3 has 15 residues. The CDR3 loop reads CASSLTLDNTGELFF. In nucleotides, the CDR3 is TGTGCCAGCAGCTTAACGCTAGATAACACCGGGGAGCTGTTTTTT. The full variable domain, its missing parts supplied by reference TRBV7-3 and TRBJ2-2, is GAGVSQTPSNKVTEKGKYVELRCDPISGHTALYWYRQSLGQGPEFLIYFQGTGAADDSGLPNDRFFAVRPEGSVSTLKIQRTERGDSAVYLCASSLTLDNTGELFFGEGSRLTVL.